A single sample gave rise to the 19 T cell receptor beta chains below, sequenced in a study of OX40 agonist ivuxolimab in advanced cancers. Libraries were prepared by immunoSEQ multiplex PCR; TCRdb keeps only in-frame clonotypes and omits some of them. The sample includes around 35,000 clones, around four fifths of them seen just once. The sequencing here drew on CD4+ or CD8+ T cells sorted from blood, taken in a trial of the OX40 agonist ivuxolimab. These receptors were taken from an adult with an advanced solid tumor such as melanoma, head and neck, liver or kidney cancer.

The genes are TRBV10-2 and TRBJ2-7, with D perhaps matching TRBD1 (5 bases). V lost 3 bases and J 2 bases, leaving 11 bases between the germline ends. CDR1 is WSHSY and CDR2 is SAAADI in the germline V gene. The CDR3 runs to 14 residues. Here the CDR3 reads CASSDAGHTYEQYF. The CDR3 nucleotides read TGCGCCAGCAGTGACGCAGGGCATACCTACGAGCAGTACTTC.

The chain links TRBV5-8 to TRBJ2-6, with D unresolved. This CDR3 is 14 amino acids long. The V end lost 0 bases, the J end lost 4 bases, and 5 bases lay between the germline ends. CDR1 and CDR2 (germline): SGHTS, YDEGEE. CDR3 nucleotide sequence: TGTGCCAGCAGCTTGGGGTCCGGGGCCAACGTCCTGACTTTC. Its protein product is CASSLGSGANVLTF. Full variable domain (rest looked up from reference TRBV5-8 and TRBJ2-6): EAGVTQSPTHLIKTRGQQATLRCSPISGHTSVYWYQQALGLGLQFLLWYDEGEERNRGNFPPRFSGRQFPNYSSELNVNALELEDSALYLCASSLGSGANVLTFGAGSRLTVL.

This clone turned up a few times. This chain connects TRBV9 to TRBJ1-5; D unresolved. The ends were cut back, 0 bases at V and 3 bases at J, with 10 bases in the middle. The CDR3 contains 15 residues. CDR1 and CDR2 (germline): SGDLS, YYNGEE. The CDR3 protein is CASSVEAGSNQPQHF. The DNA of the CDR3 is TGTGCCAGCAGCGTAGAGGCTGGGTCCAATCAGCCCCAGCATTTT.

Turning to this clone: Other DNA sequences from this sample encode an identical CDR3 as well. The CDR3 here is CASTSGEQLLGTEAFF. The CDR3 DNA reads as TGTGCCAGCACCTCCGGGGAGCAGTTATTAGGCACTGAAGCTTTCTTT. The V call is TRBV27, the J call TRBJ1-1; D is ambiguous. Trimming pared 7 bases from V and 4 bases from J, leaving 22 bases between. The CDR3 has 16 residues. Germline V lookup: CDR1 MNHEY, CDR2 SMNVEV (reference sequence).

The table lists this clone with a few counts. The chain links TRBV7-2 to TRBJ2-4; perhaps TRBD1 as D (6 bases). The ends were cut back, 4 bases at V and 1 base at J, with 20 bases in the middle. Germline V CDR1 and CDR2: SGHTA, FQGNSA. CDR3 length: 18 amino acids. The CDR3 reads CASSSPLSGGRAKNIQYF. In nucleotides, the CDR3 is TGTGCCAGCAGCTCACCCCTGAGTGGGGGCCGGGCCAAAAACATTCAGTACTTC.

This rearrangement joins TRBV19 to TRBJ1-1; D is possibly TRBD1 (5 bases). There are 14 residues in the CDR3. CDR1 and CDR2 (germline): LNHDA, SQIVND (reference sequence). V lost 6 bases to trimming and J lost 4 bases, with 15 bases between them. The CDR3, as DNA: TGTGCCAGTAGAATTCCTTCAGGGACCACTGAAGCTTTCTTT. This gives the protein CASRIPSGTTEAFF.

The rearrangement uses TRBV6-6 and TRBJ1-1; no reliable D call. V lost 7 bases to trimming and J lost 0 bases, with 12 bases between them. The CDR3 is 14 amino acids. Germline CDR1 and CDR2: MNHNY and SVGAGI (reference sequence). Written as DNA, the CDR3 is TGTGCCAGCAAGAGAATACAGATGAACACTGAAGCTTTCTTT. This encodes CASKRIQMNTEAFF.

This chain joins TRBV6-5 and TRBJ2-2; D is uncertain. CDR1 and CDR2 (germline): MNHEY, SVGAGI. Trimming took 11 bases from V and 5 from J, leaving 12 bases between them. CDR3 size: 12 residues. The CDR3 spells CAASHGTGELFF. The CDR3 region has the DNA TGTGCCGCCTCGCATGGGACCGGGGAGCTGTTTTTT.

A word on this clone: Sequence at one end of the junction differs from germline and may be a read error. The V and J genes are TRBV5-8 and TRBJ2-7; D possibly corresponds to TRBD1 (6 bases). The V gene's germline CDR1 is SGHTS and CDR2 YDEGEE. The CDR3 totals 13 residues. CDR3 sequence (DNA): TGTGCCAGCAACTTGGACAGAATGTACGAGCAGTACTTC. This encodes CASNLDRMYEQYF.

The chain uses TRBV29-1 and TRBJ2-5; 8 bases line up with TRBD1. V gave up 6 bases and J gave up 5 bases; unmatched junction bases: 11. Looked up from germline, CDR1 is SQVTM and CDR2 is ANQGSEA. The CDR3 covers 14 residues. CDR3 sequence (DNA): TGCAGCGTCTTCCTGGACAGGGAATGGGAGACCCAGTACTTC. Encoded protein: CSVFLDREWETQYF.

The chain joins TRBV5-1 to TRBJ2-3; a weak D match, TRBD2 (5 bases). This CDR3 is built from 14 residues. Trimming took 2 bases from V and 4 from J, leaving 11 bases between them. Germline assignment: CDR1 SGHRS and CDR2 YFSETQ. The CDR3 coding sequence is TGCGCCAGCAGCTTCGAAGGAGGTTCAGATACGCAGTATTTT. Protein sequence: CASSFEGGSDTQYF.

The chain links TRBV7-8 to TRBJ1-1, with no clear D. Per the germline V gene, CDR1 is SGHVS and CDR2 is FQNEAQ. Trimming removed 0 bases at V and 4 bases at J, with 12 bases between. The CDR3 is made up of 15 amino acids. Written as DNA, the CDR3 is TGTGCCAGCAGCTTAGCATGGGGTTTTGGCACTGAAGCTTTCTTT. It translates to CASSLAWGFGTEAFF. Full variable domain (rest looked up from reference TRBV7-8 and TRBJ1-1): GAGVSQSPRYKVAKRGQDVALRCDPISGHVSLFWYQQALGQGPEFLTYFQNEAQLDKSGLPSDRFFAERPEGSVSTLKIQRTQQEDSAVYLCASSLAWGFGTEAFFGQGTRLTVV.

V gene TRBV11-2 combines with J gene TRBJ1-2, with D perhaps TRBD1 (5 bases). V lost 5 bases and J lost 4, with 17 bases in between. This CDR3 region has 15 residues. Germline V gene sequence: CDR1 SGHAT, CDR2 FQNNGV. CDR3 sequence: CASSPDTTGSYGYTF. The CDR3, as DNA: TGTGCCAGCAGCCCCGATACCACAGGATCCTATGGCTACACCTTC.

This clone was observed once. The chain combines TRBV19 with TRBJ1-1; 8 bases align to TRBD1. Germline assignment: CDR1 LNHDA and CDR2 SQIVND (reference sequence). J gave up 11 bases and V 5 bases, and 16 bases lay outside the gene matches. The CDR3 is 15 amino acids. CDR3 bases: TGTGCCAGTAGTCAGACCATAGGACAGGGTTGGGGCGCTTTCTTT. Translation: CASSQTIGQGWGAFF.

This chain links TRBV29-1 with TRBJ1-1; tentatively, D is TRBD1 (6 bases). Deletions cut 7 bases from V and 1 base from J, with 19 bases between. The CDR3 runs to 15 residues. Germline V gives CDR1 SQVTM, CDR2 ANQGSEA. This chain's CDR3 is CSATGASGRNTEAFF. In nucleotides, the CDR3 is TGCAGCGCCACGGGGGCCTCGGGCCGGAACACTGAAGCTTTCTTT.

This clone came up once. The chain carries TRBV5-1 and TRBJ2-7; a weak D match, TRBD2 (5 bases). This CDR3 is 13 amino acids long. The V gene lost 1 base and the J gene lost 6 bases, with 11 bases spanning the gap. Germline CDR1 and CDR2: SGHRS and YFSETQ. The CDR3 DNA follows: TGCGCCAGCAGCTTGTTCGAGGGTGGCGAGCAGTACTTC. This sequence encodes CASSLFEGGEQYF.

The V and J genes are TRBV28 and TRBJ2-1; D is perhaps TRBD1 (7 bases). The CDR3 is made up of 15 amino acids. The V and J ends lost 8 bases and 9 bases respectively, with 23 bases between them. Germline CDR1 reads MDHEN; CDR2 reads SYDVKM. CDR3 loop: CASLQGGQWPGEQFF. The CDR3 coding sequence is TGTGCCAGCCTCCAGGGGGGACAGTGGCCGGGTGAGCAGTTCTTC.

The V gene is TRBV7-2, the J gene TRBJ2-3; tentatively, D is TRBD2 (5 bases). Trimming took 2 bases from V and 6 from J, leaving 6 bases between them. Per germline, CDR1 SGHTA and CDR2 FQGNSA. The CDR3 is 12 amino acids. CDR3 sequence: CASSLSGDTQYF. CDR3 DNA: TGTGCCAGCAGCTTATCGGGGGATACGCAGTATTTT.

The chain employs TRBV2 and TRBJ1-5, with 9 positions matching TRBD1. Germline V gene data show CDR1 as SNHLY and CDR2 as FYNNEI. Trimming removed 6 bases from V and 3 bases from J; junction bases left unmatched: 6. The CDR3 sequence is 15 residues long. The chain's CDR3 is CASRFGTGNNQPQHF. Here the CDR3 DNA reads TGTGCCAGCAGATTTGGGACAGGGAACAATCAGCCCCAGCATTTT.